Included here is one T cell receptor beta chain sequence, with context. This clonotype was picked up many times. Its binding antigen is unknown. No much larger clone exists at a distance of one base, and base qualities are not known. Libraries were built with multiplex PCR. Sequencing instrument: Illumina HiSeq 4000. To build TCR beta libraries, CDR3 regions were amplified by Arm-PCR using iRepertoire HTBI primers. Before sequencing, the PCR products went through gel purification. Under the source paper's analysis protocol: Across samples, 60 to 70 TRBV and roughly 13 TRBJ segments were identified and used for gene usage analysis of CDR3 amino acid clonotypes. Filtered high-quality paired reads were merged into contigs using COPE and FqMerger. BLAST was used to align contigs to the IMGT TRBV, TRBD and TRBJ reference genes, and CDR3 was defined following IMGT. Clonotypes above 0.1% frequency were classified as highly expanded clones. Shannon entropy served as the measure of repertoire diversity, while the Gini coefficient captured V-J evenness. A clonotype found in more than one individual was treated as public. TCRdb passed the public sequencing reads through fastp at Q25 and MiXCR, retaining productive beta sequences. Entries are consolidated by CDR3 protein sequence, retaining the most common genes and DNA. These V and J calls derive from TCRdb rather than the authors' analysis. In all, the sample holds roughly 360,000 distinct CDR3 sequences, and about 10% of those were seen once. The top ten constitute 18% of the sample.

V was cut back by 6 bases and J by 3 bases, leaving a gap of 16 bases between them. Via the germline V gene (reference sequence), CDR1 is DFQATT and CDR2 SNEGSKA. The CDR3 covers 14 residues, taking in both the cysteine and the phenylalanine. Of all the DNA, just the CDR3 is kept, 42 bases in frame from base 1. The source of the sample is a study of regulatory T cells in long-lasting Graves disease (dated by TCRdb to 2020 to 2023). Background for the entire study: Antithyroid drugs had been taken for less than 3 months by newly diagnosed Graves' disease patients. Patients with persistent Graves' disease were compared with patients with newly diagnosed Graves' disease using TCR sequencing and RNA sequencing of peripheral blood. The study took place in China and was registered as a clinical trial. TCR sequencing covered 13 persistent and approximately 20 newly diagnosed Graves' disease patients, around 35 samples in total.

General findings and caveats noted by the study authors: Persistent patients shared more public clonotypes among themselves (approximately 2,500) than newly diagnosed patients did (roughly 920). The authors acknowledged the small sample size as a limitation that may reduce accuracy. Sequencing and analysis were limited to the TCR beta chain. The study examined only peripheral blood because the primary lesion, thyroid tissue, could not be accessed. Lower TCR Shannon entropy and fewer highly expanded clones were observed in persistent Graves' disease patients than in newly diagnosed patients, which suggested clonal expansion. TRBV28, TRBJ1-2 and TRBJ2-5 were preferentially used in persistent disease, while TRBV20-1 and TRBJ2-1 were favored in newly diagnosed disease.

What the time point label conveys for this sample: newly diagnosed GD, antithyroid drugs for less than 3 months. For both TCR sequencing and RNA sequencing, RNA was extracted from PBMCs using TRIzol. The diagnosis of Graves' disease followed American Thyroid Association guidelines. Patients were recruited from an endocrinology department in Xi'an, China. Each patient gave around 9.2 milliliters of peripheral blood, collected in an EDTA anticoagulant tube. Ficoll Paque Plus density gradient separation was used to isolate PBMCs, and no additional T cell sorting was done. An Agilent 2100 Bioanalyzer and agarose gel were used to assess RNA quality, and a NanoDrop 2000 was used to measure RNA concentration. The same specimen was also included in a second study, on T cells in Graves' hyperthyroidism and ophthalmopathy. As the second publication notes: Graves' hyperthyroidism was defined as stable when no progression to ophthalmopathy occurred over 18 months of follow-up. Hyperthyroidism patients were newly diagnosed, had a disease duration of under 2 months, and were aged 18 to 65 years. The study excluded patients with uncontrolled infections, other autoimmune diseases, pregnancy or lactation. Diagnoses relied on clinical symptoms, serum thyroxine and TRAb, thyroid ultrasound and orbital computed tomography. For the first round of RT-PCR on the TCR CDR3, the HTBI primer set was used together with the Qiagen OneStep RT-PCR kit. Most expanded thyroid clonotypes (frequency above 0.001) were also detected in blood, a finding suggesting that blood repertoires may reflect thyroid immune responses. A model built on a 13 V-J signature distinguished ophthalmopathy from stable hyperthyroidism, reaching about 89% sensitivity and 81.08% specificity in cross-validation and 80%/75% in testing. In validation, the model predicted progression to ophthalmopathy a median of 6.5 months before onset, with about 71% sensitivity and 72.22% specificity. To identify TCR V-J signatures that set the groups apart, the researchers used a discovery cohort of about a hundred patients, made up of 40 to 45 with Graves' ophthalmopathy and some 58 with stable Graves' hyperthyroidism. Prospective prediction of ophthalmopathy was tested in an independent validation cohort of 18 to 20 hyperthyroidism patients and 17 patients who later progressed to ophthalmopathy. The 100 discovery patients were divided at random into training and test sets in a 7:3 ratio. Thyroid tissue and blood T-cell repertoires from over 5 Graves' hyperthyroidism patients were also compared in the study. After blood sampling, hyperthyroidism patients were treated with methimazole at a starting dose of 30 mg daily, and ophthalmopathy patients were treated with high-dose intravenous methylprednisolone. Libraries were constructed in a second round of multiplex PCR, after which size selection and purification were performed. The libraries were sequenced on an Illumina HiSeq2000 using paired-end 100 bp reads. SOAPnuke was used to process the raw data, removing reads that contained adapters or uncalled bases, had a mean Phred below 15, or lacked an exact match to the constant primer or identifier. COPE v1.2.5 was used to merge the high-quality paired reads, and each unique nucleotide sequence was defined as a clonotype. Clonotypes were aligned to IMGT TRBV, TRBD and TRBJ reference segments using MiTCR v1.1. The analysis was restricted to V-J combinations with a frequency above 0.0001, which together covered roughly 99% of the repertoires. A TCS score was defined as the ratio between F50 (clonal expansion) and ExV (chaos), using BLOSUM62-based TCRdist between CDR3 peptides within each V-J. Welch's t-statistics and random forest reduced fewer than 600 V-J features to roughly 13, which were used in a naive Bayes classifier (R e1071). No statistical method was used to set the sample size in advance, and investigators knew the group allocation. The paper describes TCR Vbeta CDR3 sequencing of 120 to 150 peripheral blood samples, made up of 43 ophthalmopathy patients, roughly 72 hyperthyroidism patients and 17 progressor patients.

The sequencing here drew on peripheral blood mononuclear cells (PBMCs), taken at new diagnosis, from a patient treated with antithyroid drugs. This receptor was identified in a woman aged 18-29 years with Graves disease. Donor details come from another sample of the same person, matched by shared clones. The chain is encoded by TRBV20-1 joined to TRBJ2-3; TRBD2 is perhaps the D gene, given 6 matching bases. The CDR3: CSAPGDSLTDTQYF. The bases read TGCAGTGCCCCGGGGGACTCCCTTACAGATACGCAGTATTTT.